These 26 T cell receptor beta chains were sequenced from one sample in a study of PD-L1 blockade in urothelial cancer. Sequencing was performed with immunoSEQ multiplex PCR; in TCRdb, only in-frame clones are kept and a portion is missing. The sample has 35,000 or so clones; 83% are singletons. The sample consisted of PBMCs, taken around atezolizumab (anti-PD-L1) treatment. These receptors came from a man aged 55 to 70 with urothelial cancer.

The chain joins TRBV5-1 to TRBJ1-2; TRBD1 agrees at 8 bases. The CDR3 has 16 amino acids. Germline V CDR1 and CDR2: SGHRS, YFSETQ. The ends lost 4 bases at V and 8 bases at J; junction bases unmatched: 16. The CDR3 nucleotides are TGCGCCAGCAGCCCGGAGGCTTCCGGACAGGGTTACGGCTACACCTTC. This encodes CASSPEASGQGYGYTF.

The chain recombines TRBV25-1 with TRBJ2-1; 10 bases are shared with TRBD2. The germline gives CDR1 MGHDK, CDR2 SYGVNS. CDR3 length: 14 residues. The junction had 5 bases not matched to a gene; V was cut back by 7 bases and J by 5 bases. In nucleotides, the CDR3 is TGTGCCAGCACCCCGGGACTAGCGCACAATGAGCAGTTCTTC. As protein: CASTPGLAHNEQFF.

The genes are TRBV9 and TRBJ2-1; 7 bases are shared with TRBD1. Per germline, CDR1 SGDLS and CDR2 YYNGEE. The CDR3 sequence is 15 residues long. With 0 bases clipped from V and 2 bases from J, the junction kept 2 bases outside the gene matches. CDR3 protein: CASSVGGGTYNEQFF. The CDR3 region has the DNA TGTGCCAGCAGCGTAGGAGGGGGCACCTACAATGAGCAGTTCTTC. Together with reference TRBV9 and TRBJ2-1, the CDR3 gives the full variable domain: DSGVTQTPKHLITATGQRVTLRCSPRSGDLSVYWYQQSLDQGLQFLIQYYNGEERAKGNILERFSAQQFPDLHSELNLSSLELGDSALYFCASSVGGGTYNEQFFGPGTRLTVL.

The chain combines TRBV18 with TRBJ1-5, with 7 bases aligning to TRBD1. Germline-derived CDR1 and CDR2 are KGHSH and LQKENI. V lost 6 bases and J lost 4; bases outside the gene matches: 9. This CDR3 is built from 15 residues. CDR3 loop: CASSPDRPKNQPQHF. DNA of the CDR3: TGTGCCAGCTCGCCGGACAGGCCTAAAAATCAGCCCCAGCATTTT.

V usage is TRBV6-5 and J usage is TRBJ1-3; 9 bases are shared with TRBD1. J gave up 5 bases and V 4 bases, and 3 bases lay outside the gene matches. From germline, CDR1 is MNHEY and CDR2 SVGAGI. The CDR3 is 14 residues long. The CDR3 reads CASSSGTGRNTIYF. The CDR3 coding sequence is TGTGCCAGCAGTTCCGGGACAGGGAGAAACACCATATATTTT.

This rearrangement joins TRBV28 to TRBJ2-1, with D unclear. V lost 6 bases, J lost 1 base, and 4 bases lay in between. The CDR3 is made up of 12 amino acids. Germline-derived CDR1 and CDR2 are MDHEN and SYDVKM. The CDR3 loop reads CASRTSYNEQFF. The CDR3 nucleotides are TGTGCCAGCAGAACATCCTACAATGAGCAGTTCTTC.

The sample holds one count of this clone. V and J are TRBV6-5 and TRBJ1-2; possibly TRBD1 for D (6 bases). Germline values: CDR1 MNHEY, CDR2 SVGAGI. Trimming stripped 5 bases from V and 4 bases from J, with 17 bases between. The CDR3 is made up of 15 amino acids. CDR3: CASSPRVGGSYGYTF. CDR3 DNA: TGTGCCAGCAGTCCCCGGGTAGGGGGTTCCTATGGCTACACCTTC.

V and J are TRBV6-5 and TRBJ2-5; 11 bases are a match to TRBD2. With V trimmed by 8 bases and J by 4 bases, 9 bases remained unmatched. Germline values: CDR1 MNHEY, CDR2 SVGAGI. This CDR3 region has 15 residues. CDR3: CASRSSGGARETQYF. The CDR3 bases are TGTGCCAGCCGGAGTAGCGGGGGGGCGCGAGAGACCCAGTACTTC.

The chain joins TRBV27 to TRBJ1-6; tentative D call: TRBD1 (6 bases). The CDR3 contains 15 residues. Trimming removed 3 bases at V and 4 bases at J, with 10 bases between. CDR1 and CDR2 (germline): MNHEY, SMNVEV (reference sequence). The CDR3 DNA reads TGTGCCAGCAGTTTCGGGGGGGCTTATAATTCACCCCTCCACTTT. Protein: CASSFGGAYNSPLHF.

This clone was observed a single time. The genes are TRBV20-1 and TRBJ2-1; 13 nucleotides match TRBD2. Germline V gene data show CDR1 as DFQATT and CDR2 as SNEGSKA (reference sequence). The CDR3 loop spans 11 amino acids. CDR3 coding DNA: TGCAGGACTAGCGGGAGGAATGAGCAGTTCTTC. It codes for CRTSGRNEQFF.

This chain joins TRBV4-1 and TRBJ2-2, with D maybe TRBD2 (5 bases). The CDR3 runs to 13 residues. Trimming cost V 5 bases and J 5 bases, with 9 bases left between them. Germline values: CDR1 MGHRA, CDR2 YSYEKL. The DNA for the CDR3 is TGCGCCAGCAGCGCCCGGGAAACCGGGGAGCTGTTTTTT. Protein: CASSARETGELFF.

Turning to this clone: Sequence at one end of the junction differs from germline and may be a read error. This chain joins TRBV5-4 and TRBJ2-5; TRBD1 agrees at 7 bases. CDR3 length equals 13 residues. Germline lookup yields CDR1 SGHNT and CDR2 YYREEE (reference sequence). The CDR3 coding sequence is TGTGTCAGCAGCTTGGACAGGCAAGAGACCCAGTACTTC. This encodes CVSSLDRQETQYF.

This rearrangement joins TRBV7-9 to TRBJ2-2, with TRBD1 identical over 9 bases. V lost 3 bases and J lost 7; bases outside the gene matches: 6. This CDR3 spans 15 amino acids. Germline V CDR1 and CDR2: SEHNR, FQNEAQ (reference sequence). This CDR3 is CASSFGQGNSGELFF. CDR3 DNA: TGTGCCAGCAGCTTCGGACAGGGGAATAGCGGGGAGCTGTTTTTT. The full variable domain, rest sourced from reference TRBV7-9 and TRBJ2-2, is DTGVSQNPRHKITKRGQNVTFRCDPISEHNRLYWYRQTLGQGPEFLTYFQNEAQLEKSRLLSDRFSAERPKGSFSTLEIQRTEQGDSAMYLCASSFGQGNSGELFFGEGSRLTVL.

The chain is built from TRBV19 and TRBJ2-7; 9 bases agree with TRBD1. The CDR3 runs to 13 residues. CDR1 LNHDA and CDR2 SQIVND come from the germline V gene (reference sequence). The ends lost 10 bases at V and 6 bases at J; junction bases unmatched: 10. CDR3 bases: TGTGCCACTTCGACAGGGGGTTTCGGCGAGCAGTACTTC. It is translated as CATSTGGFGEQYF.

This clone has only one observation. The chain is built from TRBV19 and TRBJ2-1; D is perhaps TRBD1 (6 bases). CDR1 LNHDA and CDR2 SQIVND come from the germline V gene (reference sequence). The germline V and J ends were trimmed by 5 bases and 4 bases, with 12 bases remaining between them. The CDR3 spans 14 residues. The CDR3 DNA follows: TGTGCCAGTAGTCCTAGGACAGCATACAATGAGCAGTTCTTC. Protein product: CASSPRTAYNEQFF.

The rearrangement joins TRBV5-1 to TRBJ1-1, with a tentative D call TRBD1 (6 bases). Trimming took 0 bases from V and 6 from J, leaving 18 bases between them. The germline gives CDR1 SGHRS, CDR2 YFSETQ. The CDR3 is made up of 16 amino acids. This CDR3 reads CASSLGGTQGSAEAFF. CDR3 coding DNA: TGCGCCAGCAGCTTGGGGGGGACGCAGGGGAGTGCTGAAGCTTTCTTT.

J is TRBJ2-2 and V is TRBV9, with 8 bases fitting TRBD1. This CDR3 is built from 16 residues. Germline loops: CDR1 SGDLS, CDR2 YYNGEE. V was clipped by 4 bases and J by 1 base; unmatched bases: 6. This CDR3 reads CASSPRTGMNTGELFF. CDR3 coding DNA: TGTGCCAGCAGCCCCCGGACAGGGATGAACACCGGGGAGCTGTTTTTT.

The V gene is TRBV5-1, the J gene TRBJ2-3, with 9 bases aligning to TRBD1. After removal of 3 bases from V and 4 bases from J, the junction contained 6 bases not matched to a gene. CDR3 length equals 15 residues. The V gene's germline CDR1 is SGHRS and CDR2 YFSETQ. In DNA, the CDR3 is TGCGCCAGCAGCTCGGGGACAGGGAGCCCAGATACGCAGTATTTT. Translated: CASSSGTGSPDTQYF.

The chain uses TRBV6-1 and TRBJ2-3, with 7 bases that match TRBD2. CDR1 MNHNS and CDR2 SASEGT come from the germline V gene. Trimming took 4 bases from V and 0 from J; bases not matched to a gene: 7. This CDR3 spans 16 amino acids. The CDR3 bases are TGTGCCAGCAGTGTAATGGGCGGGAGTAGCACAGATACGCAGTATTTT. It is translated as CASSVMGGSSTDTQYF.

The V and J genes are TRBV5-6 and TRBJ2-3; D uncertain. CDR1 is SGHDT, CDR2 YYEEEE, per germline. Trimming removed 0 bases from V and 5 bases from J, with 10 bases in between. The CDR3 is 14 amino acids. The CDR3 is CASSLAGLIDTQYF. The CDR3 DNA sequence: TGTGCCAGCAGCTTGGCGGGTTTGATAGATACGCAGTATTTT. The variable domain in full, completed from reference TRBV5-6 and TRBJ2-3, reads DAGVTQSPTHLIKTRGQQVTLRCSPKSGHDTVSWYQQALGQGPQFIFQYYEEEERQRGNFPDRFSGHQFPNYSSELNVNALLLGDSALYLCASSLAGLIDTQYFGPGTRLTVL.

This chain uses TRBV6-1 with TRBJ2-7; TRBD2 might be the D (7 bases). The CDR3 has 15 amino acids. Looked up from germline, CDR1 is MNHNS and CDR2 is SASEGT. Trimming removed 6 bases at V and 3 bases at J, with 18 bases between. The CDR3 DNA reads TGTGCCAGCAGGACGGGCGGGGGACATAACTACGAGCAGTACTTC. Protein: CASRTGGGHNYEQYF.

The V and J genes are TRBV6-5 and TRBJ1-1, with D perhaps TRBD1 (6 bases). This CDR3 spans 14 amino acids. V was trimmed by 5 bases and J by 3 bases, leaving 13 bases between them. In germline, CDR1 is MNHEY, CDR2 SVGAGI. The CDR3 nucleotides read TGTGCCAGCAGTCGACAGGCGTGGGACACTGAAGCTTTCTTT. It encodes CASSRQAWDTEAFF.

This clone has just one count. The CDR3 sequence is CASSLETMGAGTEAFF. CDR3 nucleotide sequence: TGTGCCAGCAGCTTAGAGACTATGGGGGCAGGTACTGAAGCTTTCTTT. This chain joins TRBV7-2 and TRBJ1-1; maybe TRBD1 (6 bases). The CDR3 is 16 amino acids. Looked up from germline, CDR1 is SGHTA and CDR2 is FQGNSA. Deletions cut 1 base from V and 5 bases from J, with 17 bases between.

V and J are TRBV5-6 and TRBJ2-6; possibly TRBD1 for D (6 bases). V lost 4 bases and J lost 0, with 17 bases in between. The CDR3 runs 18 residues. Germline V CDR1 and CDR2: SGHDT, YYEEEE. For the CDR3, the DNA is TGTGCCAGCAGCACCCGACAGGCCCTCCTCTCTGGGGCCAACGTCCTGACTTTC. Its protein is CASSTRQALLSGANVLTF.

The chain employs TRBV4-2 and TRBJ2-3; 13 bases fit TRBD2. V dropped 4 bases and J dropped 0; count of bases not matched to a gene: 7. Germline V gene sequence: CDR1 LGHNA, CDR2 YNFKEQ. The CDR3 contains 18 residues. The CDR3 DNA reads TGTGCCAGCAGCCTTCCGGGACTAGCGGGGCTCAGCACAGATACGCAGTATTTT. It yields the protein CASSLPGLAGLSTDTQYF.

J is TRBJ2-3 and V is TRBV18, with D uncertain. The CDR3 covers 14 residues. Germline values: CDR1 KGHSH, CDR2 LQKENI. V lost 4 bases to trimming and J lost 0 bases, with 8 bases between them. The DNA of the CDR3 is TGTGCCAGCTCACTCGCTACTAGCACAGATACGCAGTATTTT. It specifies CASSLATSTDTQYF.